Listed below are T cell receptor beta chains from one sample, sequenced in a study of blood T cell repertoires in COVID-19. Measured with immunoSEQ multiplex PCR; TCRdb has only the in-frame clones, and not every one. The profile shows about 77,000 clones, about nine tenths of them singletons. The sample comprised peripheral blood. These receptors were taken from a woman aged 80 or over with active or convalescent COVID-19. Both conserved end residues are part of each CDR3. D genes are given only for firm matches. Not all rows give a size; the values are once, few, many and, for expanded clones, a class.

clone_size,j_call,v_call,d_call,cdr3_aa,cdr3_nt
.,TRBJ1-3,TRBV28,.,CASSSATQGGNTIYF,TGTGCCAGCAGTTCTGCCACCCAGGGGGGAAACACCATATATTTT
.,TRBJ2-2,TRBV3-1/TRBV3-2,TRBD2,CASSQKRGGSGELFF,TGTGCCAGCAGCCAGAAGCGGGGGGGATCCGGGGAGCTGTTTTTT
.,TRBJ1-1,TRBV7-2,.,CASSLWTENTEAFF,TGTGCCAGCAGCTTATGGACAGAGAACACTGAAGCTTTCTTT
.,TRBJ2-7,TRBV10-3,.,CATAFRAYEQYF,TGTGCCACCGCGTTCAGGGCCTACGAGCAGTACTTC
.,TRBJ1-2,TRBV5-1,.,CASSLEGGGAGPYGYTF,TGCGCCAGCAGCTTGGAAGGAGGAGGCGCGGGTCCCTATGGCTACACCTTC
.,TRBJ1-1,TRBV7-9,.,CASRGPGTANTEAFF,TGTGCCAGCAGGGGGCCCGGGACTGCTAACACTGAAGCTTTCTTT
.,TRBJ1-1,TRBV28,TRBD1,CASSPRQGRYTEAFF,TGTGCCAGCAGTCCGAGACAGGGGAGGTACACTGAAGCTTTCTTT
.,TRBJ1-2,TRBV6-5,.,CASSYTANYGYTF,TGTGCCAGCAGTTACACAGCTAACTATGGCTACACCTTC
few,TRBJ1-1,TRBV4-1,.,CASSKASEAFF,TGCGCCAGTAGTAAAGCATCTGAAGCTTTCTTT
.,TRBJ1-1,TRBV6-2/TRBV6-3,TRBD1,CASSRAGLQGKAFF,TGTGCCAGCAGCCGGGCGGGTTTACAGGGGAAGGCTTTCTTT
.,TRBJ2-7,TRBV4-1,TRBD1,CASSQGDRGLDEQYF,TGCGCCAGCAGCCAAGGAGACAGGGGGCTTGACGAGCAGTACTTC
.,TRBJ2-7,TRBV20-1,.,CSASNYLLSYEQYF,TGCAGTGCTAGTAACTACCTTCTCTCCTACGAGCAGTACTTC
.,TRBJ2-7,TRBV9,TRBD2,CASSPRGSGGYYEQYF,TGTGCCAGCAGCCCACGAGGTAGCGGGGGATACTACGAGCAGTACTTC
.,TRBJ2-7,TRBV2,.,CASRRQSAYEQYF,TGTGCCAGCAGGCGACAGAGCGCCTACGAGCAGTACTTC
.,TRBJ2-5,TRBV6-6,TRBD2,CASSSPAGPKETQYF,TGTGCCAGCAGCTCGCCAGCGGGGCCGAAAGAGACCCAGTACTTC
.,TRBJ1-3,TRBV12-3/TRBV12-4,.,CASSRSSGNTIYF,TGTGCCAGCAGTCGGTCATCTGGAAACACCATATATTTT